This T cell receptor (beta chain) was recovered during a study of vaccination and CD4 T cells after COVID-19. Cultured CD4+ T-cell DNA underwent Oncomine TCR Beta short-read sequencing. TCRdb analysed the PCR reads with MiXCR anew, one entry per CDR3 protein. Here the sample spans some 16,000 distinct CDR3 sequences, roughly 73% being singletons. The CDR3 has 13 amino acids. Germline lookup yields CDR1 DFQATT and CDR2 SNEGSKA (reference sequence). V was clipped by 6 bases and J by 3 bases, with 14 bases between them. The treatment here: approximately nine-day PBMC culture with coronavirus spike peptide pools or control peptides (ViraFEST assay). About this clonotype itself: Its antigen is currently unknown.

The gene calls are TRBV20-1 and TRBJ1-1, with a tentative D call TRBD1 (5 bases). The TCR was taken from a human donor who had recovered from COVID-19. Sequencing used CD4+ T cells from blood, cultured in vitro. The CDR3 loop reads CSANSPRDTEAFF. CDR3 nucleotides: TGCAGTGCAAATTCCCCCAGGGACACTGAAGCTTTCTTT.